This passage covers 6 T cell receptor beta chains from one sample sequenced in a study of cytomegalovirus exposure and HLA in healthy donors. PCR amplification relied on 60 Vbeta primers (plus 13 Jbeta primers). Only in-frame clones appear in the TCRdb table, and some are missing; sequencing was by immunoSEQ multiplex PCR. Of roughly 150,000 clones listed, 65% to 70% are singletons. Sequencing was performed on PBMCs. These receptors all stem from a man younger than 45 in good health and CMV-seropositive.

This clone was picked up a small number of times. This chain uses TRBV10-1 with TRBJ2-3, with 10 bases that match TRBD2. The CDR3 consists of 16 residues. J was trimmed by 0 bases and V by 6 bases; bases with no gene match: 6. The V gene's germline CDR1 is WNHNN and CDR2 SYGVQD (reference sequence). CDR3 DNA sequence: TGCGCCAGCAGCTTGGGACTAGCGCTGAGCACAGATACGCAGTATTTT. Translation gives CASSLGLALSTDTQYF.

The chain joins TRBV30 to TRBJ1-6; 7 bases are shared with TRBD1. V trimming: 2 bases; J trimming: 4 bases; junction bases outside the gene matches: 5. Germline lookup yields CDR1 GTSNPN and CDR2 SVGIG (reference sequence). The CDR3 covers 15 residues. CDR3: CAWSPGTVYNSPLHF. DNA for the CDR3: TGTGCCTGGAGTCCAGGGACAGTTTATAATTCACCCCTCCACTTT.

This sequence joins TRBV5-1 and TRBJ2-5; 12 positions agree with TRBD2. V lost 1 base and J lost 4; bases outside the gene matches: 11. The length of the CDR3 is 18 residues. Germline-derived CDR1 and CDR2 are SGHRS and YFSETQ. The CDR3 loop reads CASSLSLAGGLGLETQYF. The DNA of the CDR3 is TGCGCCAGCAGCTTGTCACTAGCGGGAGGATTAGGTTTAGAGACCCAGTACTTC.

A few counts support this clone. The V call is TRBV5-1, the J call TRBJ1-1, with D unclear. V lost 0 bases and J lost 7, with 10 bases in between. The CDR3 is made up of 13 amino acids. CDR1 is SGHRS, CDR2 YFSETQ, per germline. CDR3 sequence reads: CASSLETALEAFF. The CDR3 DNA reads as TGCGCCAGCAGCTTGGAAACAGCCCTTGAAGCTTTCTTT.

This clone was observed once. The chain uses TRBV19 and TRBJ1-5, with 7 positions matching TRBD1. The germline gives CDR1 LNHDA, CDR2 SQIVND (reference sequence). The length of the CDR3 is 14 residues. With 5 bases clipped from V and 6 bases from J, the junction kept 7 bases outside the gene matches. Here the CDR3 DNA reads TGTGCCAGTAGTCCCGGGACAGCCGGTCAGCCCCAGCATTTT. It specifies CASSPGTAGQPQHF.

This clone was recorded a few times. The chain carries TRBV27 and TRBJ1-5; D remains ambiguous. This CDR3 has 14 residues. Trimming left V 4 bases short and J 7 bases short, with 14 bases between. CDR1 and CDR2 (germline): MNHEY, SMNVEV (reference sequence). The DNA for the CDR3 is TGTGCCAGCAGTTATTCGGGGATTCAGCAGCCCCAGCATTTT. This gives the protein CASSYSGIQQPQHF.